The text below deals with one T cell receptor beta chain. Clones were read by immunoSEQ multiplex PCR, and TCRdb kept only the in-frame ones, dropping some. The profile shows roughly 15,000 clones, roughly 80% of them singletons. The data derive from a study of technical replicates of blood from four donors. The TCR originated in a human donor in good health. The sequenced material came from PBMCs.

CDR3 in DNA: TGCGCCAGCAGCGCCGGGACAGGGGGAGAGACCCAGTACTTC. As protein: CASSAGTGGETQYF. This chain uses TRBV5-1 with TRBJ2-5; 11 bases fit TRBD1. Germline trimming cut 4 bases from V and 4 bases from J; bases unmatched to any gene: 3. Germline CDR1 and CDR2: SGHRS and YFSETQ. CDR3 length: 14 residues.